One and the same sample provided the 18 T cell receptor beta chains below, sequenced in a study of cytomegalovirus exposure and HLA in healthy donors (dated by TCRdb to about 2017). The protocol used for the library was the immunoSEQ multiplex PCR assay. The immuneACCESS repertoire file appears here via TCRdb, limited to in-frame rearrangements. These files lack a portion of the clones; in checked studies, under half of the deficit traces to unresolved V genes, and the cause of the others is not known. The sample has under 400,000 clones on record, approximately 85% of them singletons. The top ten clonotypes cover roughly 0.96% of the sample. Sequenced material: PBMCs. These receptors were collected from a man aged 25-45 years in good health and CMV-seronegative.

The chain has TRBV11-2 and TRBJ1-2; weak D call: TRBD1 (5 bases). The CDR3 loop spans 15 amino acids. Germline V gene lookup returns CDR1 SGHAT and CDR2 FQNNGV. V was pared by 1 base and J by 8 bases, with 17 bases between. The CDR3: CASSLALQGSSGYTF. The CDR3 region has the DNA TGTGCCAGCAGCTTAGCTCTCCAGGGAAGTTCGGGCTACACCTTC.

The genes are TRBV19 and TRBJ1-1; 8 nucleotides align to TRBD1. Germline-derived CDR1 and CDR2 are LNHDA and SQIVND (reference sequence). Trimming took 4 bases from V and 1 from J; bases not matched to a gene: 5. This CDR3 region has 15 residues. The CDR3 region is CASSTRTGSNTEAFF. CDR3 bases: TGTGCCAGTAGTACCCGGACAGGGTCGAACACTGAAGCTTTCTTT.

This chain connects TRBV4-1 to TRBJ1-2; D not certain. Trimming left V 2 bases short and J 8 bases short, with 12 bases between. This CDR3 comprises 13 residues. Germline CDR1 and CDR2: MGHRA and YSYEKL. In DNA, the CDR3 is TGCGCCAGCAGCCAAAACCGGGTCGCGGGCTACACCTTC. Amino acids: CASSQNRVAGYTF.

Of note for this clone: The sample holds other DNA sequences that translate to the same CDR3. The chain employs TRBV5-1 and TRBJ2-6; D gene uncertain. V lost 0 bases to trimming and J lost 2 bases, with 6 bases between them. Germline V gives CDR1 SGHRS, CDR2 YFSETQ. The CDR3 consists of 15 residues. DNA for the CDR3: TGCGCCAGCAGCTTGGTGGCAACTGGGGCCAACGTCCTGACTTTC. Translated: CASSLVATGANVLTF.

This clone was seen a handful of times. V usage is TRBV14 and J usage is TRBJ2-7, with a weak D call TRBD1 (6 bases). Germline values: CDR1 SGHDN, CDR2 FVKESK. The length of the CDR3 is 12 residues. The V and J ends lost 6 bases and 7 bases respectively, with 13 bases between them. The CDR3 region is CASSRGTREQYF. The CDR3 DNA is TGTGCCAGCAGTAGGGGGACGAGGGAGCAGTACTTC.

The rearrangement links TRBV4-1 to TRBJ1-2; D might be TRBD1 (5 bases). The V end lost 4 bases, the J end lost 2 bases, and 20 bases lay between the germline ends. The germline V gene encodes CDR1 MGHRA and CDR2 YSYEKL. CDR3 length: 17 amino acids. CDR3 sequence reads: CASSRYYLQASNYGYTF. The CDR3 DNA follows: TGCGCCAGCAGCCGCTACTATTTACAGGCCTCAAACTATGGCTACACCTTC.

The chain joins TRBV6-4 to TRBJ1-2, with D possibly TRBD1 on 5 matching bases. V was trimmed by 4 bases and J by 0 bases, leaving 6 bases between them. The CDR3 runs to 13 residues. The germline gives CDR1 MRHNA, CDR2 SNTAGT. In DNA form, the CDR3 reads TGTGCCAGCAGTGTAGGGGCTAACTATGGCTACACCTTC. This gives the protein CASSVGANYGYTF.

The rearrangement links TRBV7-9 to TRBJ1-4, with D possibly TRBD1 on 5 matching bases. Germline V gene lookup returns CDR1 SEHNR and CDR2 FQNEAQ (reference sequence). CDR3 length: 16 residues. V was trimmed by 4 bases and J by 8 bases, leaving 20 bases between them. CDR3 DNA: TGTGCCAGCAGCTCTGGGGAGGCCAGGGCCGAGGAAAAACTGTTTTTT. The encoded protein is CASSSGEARAEEKLFF.

The J gene is TRBJ1-5, the V gene TRBV7-2; D remains unclear. This CDR3 has 14 residues. Trimming left V 1 base short and J 3 bases short, with 7 bases between. The V gene's germline CDR1 is SGHTA and CDR2 FQGNSA. This CDR3 reads CASSLVGVNQPQHF. The CDR3 DNA follows: TGTGCCAGCAGCTTAGTCGGAGTCAATCAGCCCCAGCATTTT. The full variable domain, with the rest looked up from reference TRBV7-2 and TRBJ1-5, is GAGVSQSPSNKVTEKGKDVELRCDPISGHTALYWYRQSLGQGLEFLIYFQGNSAPDKSGLPSDRFSAERTGGSVSTLTIQRTQQEDSAVYLCASSLVGVNQPQHFGDGTRLSIL.

The rearrangement uses TRBV6-4 and TRBJ2-1, with D perhaps matching TRBD2 (6 bases). There are 15 residues in the CDR3. Per the germline V gene, CDR1 is MRHNA and CDR2 is SNTAGT. V lost 2 bases and J lost 2, with 10 bases in between. The CDR3, as DNA: TGTGCCAGCAGTGACGGGGCGGGGACCTACAATGAGCAGTTCTTC. Residues: CASSDGAGTYNEQFF.

The chain uses TRBV6-5 and TRBJ2-7, with TRBD2 matching over 7 bases. V dropped 5 bases and J dropped 4; count of bases not matched to a gene: 11. The CDR3 has 15 residues. The germline V gene encodes CDR1 MNHEY and CDR2 SVGAGI. The CDR3 reads CASSSSGLGIYEQYF. The CDR3 nucleotides read TGTGCCAGCAGTAGTAGCGGGTTGGGAATATACGAGCAGTACTTC.

This chain uses TRBV18 with TRBJ1-5; D is possibly TRBD1 (6 bases). This CDR3 is 15 amino acids long. Trimming cost V 5 bases and J 7 bases, with 18 bases left between them. Germline CDR1 and CDR2: KGHSH and LQKENI. CDR3 region: CASSAGSGGGQPQHF. DNA for the CDR3: TGTGCCAGCTCAGCCGGGTCCGGGGGGGGCCAGCCCCAGCATTTT.

This chain links TRBV15 with TRBJ2-7; TRBD1 aligns across 7 bases. The CDR3 is made up of 16 amino acids. V was pared by 2 bases and J by 1 base, with 8 bases of the junction left unmatched. Germline CDR1 is LNHNV and CDR2 is YYDKDF (reference sequence). As DNA, the CDR3 is TGTGCCACCAGCAGACCTGAGGACAGGTTATCCTACGAGCAGTACTTC. It specifies CATSRPEDRLSYEQYF. Supplemented by reference TRBV15 and TRBJ2-7, the full variable domain reads DAMVIQNPRYQVTQFGKPVTLSCSQTLNHNVMYWYQQKSSQAPKLLFHYYDKDFNNEADTPDNFQSRRPNTSFCFLDIRSPGLGDTAMYLCATSRPEDRLSYEQYFGPGTRLTVT.

DNA of the CDR3: TGTGCCAGCAGCGGACCCCGGGACAGGGGGCGTGAAAAACTGTTTTTT. Translating it yields CASSGPRDRGREKLFF. This chain links TRBV11-2 with TRBJ1-4, with TRBD1 matching over 12 bases. The germline gives CDR1 SGHAT, CDR2 FQNNGV. V shed 5 bases, J shed 7 bases, and the junction held 8 bases outside the gene matches. The CDR3 has 16 amino acids.

This rearrangement joins TRBV18 to TRBJ2-1; TRBD2 matches 9 bases. V lost 3 bases, J lost 9 bases, and 15 bases stayed unmatched. The CDR3 runs 17 residues. Germline assignment: CDR1 KGHSH and CDR2 LQKENI. The CDR3 nucleotides read TGTGCCAGCTCACCCCCCCCCGCGGCTAGCGGGACCTTTGAGCAGTTCTTC. Amino acids: CASSPPPAASGTFEQFF.

In its sample, this clone was seen once. The rearrangement uses TRBV11-2 and TRBJ2-3; 9 bases align to TRBD2. V gave up 5 bases and J gave up 2 bases; unmatched junction bases: 8. The V gene's germline CDR1 is SGHAT and CDR2 FQNNGV. This CDR3 is built from 16 residues. CDR3 region: CASSPRQRGVTDTQYF. In DNA form, the CDR3 reads TGTGCCAGCAGCCCCCGCCAGCGGGGGGTCACAGATACGCAGTATTTT.

To note about this clone: The junction shows a germline mismatch at one end, possibly a read error. Other DNA sequences in this sample translate to the same CDR3. V is TRBV9 and J is TRBJ1-1; D is unresolved. Germline V CDR1 and CDR2: SGDLS, YYNGEE. CDR3 length: 14 residues. CDR3 loop: CASSVISGNTEAFF. The CDR3 region has the DNA TGTGCTAGCAGCGTAATCAGTGGGAACACTGAAGCTTTCTTT.

The V call is TRBV15, the J call TRBJ2-3; 8 nucleotides match TRBD1. CDR1 is LNHNV, CDR2 YYDKDF, per germline (reference sequence). J gave up 6 bases and V 2 bases, and 7 bases lay outside the gene matches. The CDR3 runs 15 residues. The CDR3 spells CATSRSDRATDTQYF. The CDR3, as DNA: TGTGCCACCAGCAGATCGGACAGGGCAACGGATACGCAGTATTTT.